The 9 T cell receptor beta chains below all came from one sample that was sequenced in a study of beta chain features in type 1 diabetes (dated by TCRdb to the late 2010s). Libraries came from the immunoSEQ multiplex PCR assay. The entire amount of isolated RNA was reverse transcribed using the High Capacity cDNA Reverse Transcription Kit, so the sequenced TCRB transcripts were expressed ones. What TCRdb holds here is the immuneACCESS table cut down to in-frame rearrangements. Part of the clones is not present; checked against another copy, under half of the missing clones reflect an unresolved V gene, and the others are unexplained. Here the sample has fewer than 250,000 clones; 55% to 70% occur a single time. The top ten clones comprise around 0.05% of the sample. Sequenced material: naive CD4+ T cells from blood. Sample cell subset or site, as interpreted from the label and publication: true naive CD4+ T cells. The receptors derive from a man aged 25-45 years in good health.

The V gene is TRBV30, the J gene TRBJ2-7, with D perhaps matching TRBD1 (5 bases). The CDR3 is 14 amino acids. Trimming shortened V by 5 bases and J by 0 bases, and 14 bases separated the two germline ends. Germline V lookup: CDR1 GTSNPN, CDR2 SVGIG (reference sequence). The CDR3, as DNA: TGTGCCTGGGCCGACAGACGAAGCTCCTACGAGCAGTACTTC. Its protein is CAWADRRSSYEQYF.

The chain joins TRBV7-8 to TRBJ2-1; unclear D gene. The CDR3 runs 12 residues. Deletions cut 1 base from V and 15 bases from J, with 13 bases between. CDR1 SGHVS and CDR2 FQNEAQ come from the germline V gene. The DNA of the CDR3 is TGTGCCAGCAGCTTAGACCCCGCTCGGTTGTTCTTC. It codes for CASSLDPARLFF.

As DNA, the CDR3 is TGTGCCAGCAGTGAAGCACACAGGGACGAGCAGTACTTC. This sequence encodes CASSEAHRDEQYF. This chain uses TRBV25-1 with TRBJ2-7; D perhaps matches TRBD1 (6 bases). This CDR3 has 13 amino acids. Germline CDR1 and CDR2: MGHDK and SYGVNS. The V end was cut by 2 bases, the J end by 5 bases, with 10 bases between.

The chain is built from TRBV7-9 and TRBJ2-1; 7 nucleotides agree with TRBD1. The V and J ends lost 3 bases and 7 bases, in that order; junction bases with no gene match: 9. CDR1 and CDR2 (germline): SEHNR, FQNEAQ (reference sequence). This CDR3 comprises 15 residues. For the CDR3, the DNA is TGTGCCAGCAGCTTCCCTTTGACAGGGTATAATGAGCAGTTCTTC. This encodes CASSFPLTGYNEQFF.

The chain links TRBV6-7 to TRBJ1-6; D is undetermined. TRBV6-7 is reported as an ORF; its role is uncertain. The CDR3 totals 10 residues. The CDR3, as DNA: TGTCACCGCGGGGAGGCACCCCTCCACTTT. This sequence encodes CHRGEAPLHF.

The chain has TRBV29-1 and TRBJ2-5; 8 nucleotides match TRBD1. This CDR3 comprises 13 residues. Germline lookup yields CDR1 SQVTM and CDR2 ANQGSEA. V shed 6 bases and J 2 bases; nucleotides not matched to a gene: 5. The CDR3 loop reads CSVGQGRQETQYF. The CDR3, as DNA: TGCAGCGTCGGACAGGGACGTCAAGAGACCCAGTACTTC.

The chain recombines TRBV7-9 with TRBJ2-3, with no clear D. The CDR3 is 11 residues long. Germline V gives CDR1 SEHNR, CDR2 FQNEAQ (reference sequence). Trimming shortened V by 5 bases and J by 6 bases, and 6 bases separated the two germline ends. Written as DNA, the CDR3 is TGTGCCAGCAGCCACCTGGATACGCAGTATTTT. Protein: CASSHLDTQYF.

The rearrangement joins TRBV27 to TRBJ2-7; a possible D gene is TRBD1 (6 bases). This CDR3 region has 15 residues. Per germline, CDR1 MNHEY and CDR2 SMNVEV (reference sequence). V was trimmed by 5 bases and J by 5 bases, leaving 19 bases between them. For the CDR3, the DNA is TGTGCCAGCAGTCCCCTCTCAGGGGCTACCCACGAGCAGTACTTC. This codes for CASSPLSGATHEQYF.

The sample holds one count of this clone. J is TRBJ2-5 and V is TRBV30; D remains ambiguous. The CDR3 runs 14 residues. Germline CDR1 and CDR2: GTSNPN and SVGIG (reference sequence). V was shortened by 4 bases and J by 5 bases, with 17 bases between the two germline ends. The CDR3 here is CAWTPRRFGETQYF. DNA for the CDR3: TGTGCCTGGACCCCCAGGAGATTTGGGGAGACCCAGTACTTC. Supplemented by reference TRBV30 and TRBJ2-5, the full variable domain reads SQTIHQWPATLVQPVGSPLSLECTVEGTSNPNLYWYRQAAGRGLQLLFYSVGIGQISSEVPQNLSASRPQDRQFILSSKKLLLSDSGFYLCAWTPRRFGETQYFGPGTRLLVL.